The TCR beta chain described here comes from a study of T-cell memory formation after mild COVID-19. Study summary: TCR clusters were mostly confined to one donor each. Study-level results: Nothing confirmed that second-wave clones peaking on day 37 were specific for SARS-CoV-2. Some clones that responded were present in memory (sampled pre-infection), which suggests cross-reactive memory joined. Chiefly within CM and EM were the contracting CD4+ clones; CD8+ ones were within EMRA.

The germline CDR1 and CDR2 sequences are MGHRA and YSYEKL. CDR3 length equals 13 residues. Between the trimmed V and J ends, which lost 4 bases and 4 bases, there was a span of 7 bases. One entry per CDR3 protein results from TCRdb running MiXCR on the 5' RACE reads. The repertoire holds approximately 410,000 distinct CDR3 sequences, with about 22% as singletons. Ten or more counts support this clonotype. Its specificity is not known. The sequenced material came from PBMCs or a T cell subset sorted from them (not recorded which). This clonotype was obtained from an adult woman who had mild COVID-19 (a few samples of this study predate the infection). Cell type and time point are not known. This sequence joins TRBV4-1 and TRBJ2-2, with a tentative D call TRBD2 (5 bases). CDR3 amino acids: CASSLRGTGELFF. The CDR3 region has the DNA TGCGCCAGCAGCCTCCGGGGCACCGGGGAGCTGTTTTTT.